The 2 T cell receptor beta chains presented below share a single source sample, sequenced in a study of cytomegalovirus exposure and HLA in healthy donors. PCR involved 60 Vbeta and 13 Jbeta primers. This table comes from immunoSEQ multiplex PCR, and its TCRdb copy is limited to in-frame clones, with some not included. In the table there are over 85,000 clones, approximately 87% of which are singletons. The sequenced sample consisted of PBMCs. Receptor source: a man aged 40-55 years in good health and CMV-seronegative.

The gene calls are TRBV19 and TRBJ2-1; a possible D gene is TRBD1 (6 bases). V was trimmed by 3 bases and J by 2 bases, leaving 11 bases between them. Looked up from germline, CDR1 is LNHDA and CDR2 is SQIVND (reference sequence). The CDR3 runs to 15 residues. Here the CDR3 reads CASSISTGPYNEQFF. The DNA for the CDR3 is TGTGCCAGTAGTATCTCAACAGGGCCCTACAATGAGCAGTTCTTC.

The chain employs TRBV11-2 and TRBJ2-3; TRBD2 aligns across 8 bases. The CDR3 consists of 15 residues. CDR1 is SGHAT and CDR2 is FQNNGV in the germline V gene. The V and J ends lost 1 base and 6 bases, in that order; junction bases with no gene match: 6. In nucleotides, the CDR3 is TGTGCCAGCAGCTTAGTCTCGGGGGGGCTTGATACGCAGTATTTT. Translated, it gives CASSLVSGGLDTQYF. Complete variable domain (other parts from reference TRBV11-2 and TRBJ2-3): EAGVAQSPRYKIIEKRQSVAFWCNPISGHATLYWYQQILGQGPKLLIQFQNNGVVDDSQLPKDRFSAERLKGVDSTLKIQPAKLEDSAVYLCASSLVSGGLDTQYFGPGTRLTVL.